In this sample, the clone carrying this T cell receptor beta chain turned up many times. Its matching antigen is unknown. This specimen comes from a study of regulatory T cells in long-lasting Graves disease. Study overall: Over 5 years on antithyroid drugs plus positive TSH receptor antibodies marked Graves' disease as persistent. Study-wide results and caveats: Newly diagnosed disease favored TRBV20-1 and TRBJ2-1 over persistent disease. Persistent Graves' patients showed a TCR diversity that was lower than that of newly diagnosed ones. New patients shared 966 public clonotypes, fewer than the 2,741 shared by persistent patients.

In building TCR beta libraries, iRepertoire HTBI primers were used together with Arm-PCR of CDR3 regions. TCRdb itself ran the multiplex PCR reads through MiXCR, one entry per CDR3 protein. The sample shows around 460,000 distinct CDR3 sequences, roughly a fifth of them seen only once. The CDR3 runs to 13 residues. V was clipped by 6 bases and J by 10 bases; unmatched bases: 7. The V gene's germline CDR1 is MDHEN and CDR2 SYDVKM. The time point is: persistent/refractory GD, antithyroid drugs over 5 years with positive TRAb. There was RNA extracted from PBMCs, and the TCR library was made from it. V gene TRBV28 combines with J gene TRBJ2-7; 12 bases align to TRBD1. The material was peripheral blood mononuclear cells (PBMCs), obtained when the disease was refractory, from a patient treated with antithyroid drugs. This sequence was found in a female donor with Graves disease. The DNA of the CDR3 is TGTGCCAGCAGCCCCGGGACAGGGGGCCATCAGTACTTC. This translates into CASSPGTGGHQYF.